The entry below describes one T cell receptor beta chain. Reverse transcription of roughly 0.45 to 1 ug RNA was carried out with random hexamers. TCRdb reprocessed the immunoSEQ multiplex PCR reads via MiXCR and lists one record per CDR3 protein. The sample has roughly 89,000 distinct CDR3 sequences; 95% to 97% are singletons. The source of the sample is a study of CD8 T cells in Susac syndrome. The CDR3 has 17 amino acids. Looked up from germline, CDR1 is GTSNPN and CDR2 is SVGIG (reference sequence). V was clipped by 4 bases and J by 7 bases, with 25 bases between them. V usage is TRBV30 and J usage is TRBJ1-4; no clear D gene. Sequencing input: CD8+ T cells from PBMCs. The receptor's source is a human donor with Susac syndrome. CDR3 DNA: TGTGCCTGGACCGGAACGTCCCGTCCGACCGAAGGTGAAAAACTGTTTTTT. It is translated as CAWTGTSRPTEGEKLFF. Full variable domain (remainder filled in from reference TRBV30 and TRBJ1-4): SQTIHQWPATLVQPVGSPLSLECTVEGTSNPNLYWYRQAAGRGLQLLFYSVGIGQISSEVPQNLSASRPQDRQFILSSKKLLLSDSGFYLCAWTGTSRPTEGEKLFFGSGTQLSVL.